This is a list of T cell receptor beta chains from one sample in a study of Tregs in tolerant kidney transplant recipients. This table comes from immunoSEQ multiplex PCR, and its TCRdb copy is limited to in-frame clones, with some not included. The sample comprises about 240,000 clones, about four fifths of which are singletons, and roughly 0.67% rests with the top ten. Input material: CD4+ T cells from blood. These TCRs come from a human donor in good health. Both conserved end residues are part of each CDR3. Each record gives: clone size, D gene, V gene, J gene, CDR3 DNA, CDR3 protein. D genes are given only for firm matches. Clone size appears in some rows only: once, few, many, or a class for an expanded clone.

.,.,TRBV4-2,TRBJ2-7,TGTGCCAGCAGCCAAGATGGGAGGGGGGCGAGGGCCTACGAGCAGTACTTC,CASSQDGRGARAYEQYF
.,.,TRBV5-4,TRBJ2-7,TGTGCCAGTCGCGGGTCTAGCTCCTACGAGCAGTACTTC,CASRGSSSYEQYF
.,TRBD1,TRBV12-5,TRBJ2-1,TGTGCTAGTGGTTTGGGACAGGGGGAAGCTGGTGAGCAGTTCTTC,CASGLGQGEAGEQFF
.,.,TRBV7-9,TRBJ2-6,TGTGCCAGCAGCCGCATACACAGGTCCGGGGTCGGGGCCAACGTCCTGACTTTC,CASSRIHRSGVGANVLTF
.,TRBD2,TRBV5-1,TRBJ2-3,TGCGCCAGCAGCTCGGGGACTAGCGGGTTCACAGATACGCAGTATTTT,CASSSGTSGFTDTQYF
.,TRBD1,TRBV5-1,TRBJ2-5,TGCGCCAGCAGCTCGGGGACAGCCCAAGAGACCCAGTACTTC,CASSSGTAQETQYF
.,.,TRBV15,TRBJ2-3,TGTGCCACCAGCAGAGACAGGGTTGTAGATACGCAGTATTTT,CATSRDRVVDTQYF
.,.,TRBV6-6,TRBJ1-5,TGTGCCAGCACCTTTTCGCGTGGCAATCAGCCCCAGCATTTT,CASTFSRGNQPQHF
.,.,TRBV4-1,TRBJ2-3,TGCGCCAGCAGCCAAGTTTTAGATAGGGCGCAGTATTTT,CASSQVLDRAQYF
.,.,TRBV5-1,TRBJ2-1,TGCGCCAGCAGCTATTTCGACAGAACCCCCAGTGAGCAGTTCTTC,CASSYFDRTPSEQFF
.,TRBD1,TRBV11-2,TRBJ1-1,TGTGCCAGCATCCACAGCGGGACAGGGGGCACTGAAGCTTTCTTT,CASIHSGTGGTEAFF
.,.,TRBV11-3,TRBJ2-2,TGTGCCAGCAGCTTGGGGGCGAGTGGCGGGGAGCTGTTTTTT,CASSLGASGGELFF
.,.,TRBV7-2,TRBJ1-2,TGTGCCAGCAGCGACTTGACCCTTGGTCCTGGCTACACCTTC,CASSDLTLGPGYTF
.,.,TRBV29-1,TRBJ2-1,TGCAGCGCAAACAGGGCTGTCTACAATGAGCAGTTCTTC,CSANRAVYNEQFF
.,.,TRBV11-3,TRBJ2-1,TGTGCCAGCAGCTTAGTTGGGGGCGACAATCATGAGCAGTTCTTC,CASSLVGGDNHEQFF
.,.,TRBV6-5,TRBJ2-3,TGTGCCAGCAGATCCCTGGCAGGTAGTACAGATACGCAGTATTTT,CASRSLAGSTDTQYF
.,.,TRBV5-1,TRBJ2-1,TGCGCCAGCAGCTTCCAGGGTTGGGATGAGCAGTTCTTC,CASSFQGWDEQFF
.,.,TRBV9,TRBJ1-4,TGTGCCAGCAGCTCAACACAGGGAGCAGGTGAAAAACTGTTTTTT,CASSSTQGAGEKLFF
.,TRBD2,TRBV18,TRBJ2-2,TGTGCCAGCTCACCCGGGACTAGCGGGCTGACCGGGGAGCTGTTTTTT,CASSPGTSGLTGELFF
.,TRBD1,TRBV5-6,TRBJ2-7,TGTGCCAGCAGTTATATACAGGGGGACGAGCAGTACTTC,CASSYIQGDEQYF
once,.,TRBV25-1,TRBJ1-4,TGTGCCAGCAGTGAATTTCCCAATGAAAAACTGTTTTTT,CASSEFPNEKLFF
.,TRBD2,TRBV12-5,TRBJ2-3,TGTGCTAGTGGCTCTAGCGGGGATACGCAGTATTTT,CASGSSGDTQYF
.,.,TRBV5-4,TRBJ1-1,TGTGCCAGCAGCTTGGACCCCCTGAACACTGAAGCTTTCTTT,CASSLDPLNTEAFF
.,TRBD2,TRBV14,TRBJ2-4,TGTGCCAGCAGCCTCACGGGGGGCAAAAACATTCAGTACTTC,CASSLTGGKNIQYF
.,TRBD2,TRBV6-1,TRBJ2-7,TGTGCCAGCAGTCTAGCGGGGACCTACGAGCAGTACTTC,CASSLAGTYEQYF
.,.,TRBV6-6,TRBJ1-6,TGTGCCAGCAGTTACTTGTTGGGGTATAATTCACCCCTCCACTTT,CASSYLLGYNSPLHF
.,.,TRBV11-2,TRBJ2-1,TGTGCCAGCAGCTTAGTTCTTAGTCGAGGTGAGCAGTTCTTC,CASSLVLSRGEQFF
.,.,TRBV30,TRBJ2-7,TGTGCCTGGACCCGACAGCGAGCCTCCTACGAGCAGTACTTC,CAWTRQRASYEQYF
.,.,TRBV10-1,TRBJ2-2,TGCGCCAGCAGTGAGCAGGGGAACACCGGGGAGCTGTTTTTT,CASSEQGNTGELFF
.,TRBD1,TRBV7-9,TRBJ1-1,TGTGCCAGCACGGGGCAGGGGGCTACCTTCGCTGAAGCTTTCTTT,CASTGQGATFAEAFF
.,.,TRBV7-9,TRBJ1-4,TGTGCCAGCAGCTTAGTAGGTATAGAAAAACTGTTTTTT,CASSLVGIEKLFF
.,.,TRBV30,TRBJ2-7,TGTGCCTCGACGACAAGACTCTACGAGCAGTACTTC,CASTTRLYEQYF
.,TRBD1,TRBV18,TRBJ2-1,TGTGCCAGCTCACCAGACAGGGGGCGGACGGGCAATGAGCAGTTCTTC,CASSPDRGRTGNEQFF
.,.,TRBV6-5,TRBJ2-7,TGTGCCAGCAGTTACTCGAACAGGATTAGGAGCGAGCAGTACTTC,CASSYSNRIRSEQYF
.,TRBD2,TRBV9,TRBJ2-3,TGTGCCAGCAGCGTTTTTTGGCGGGGGTCAGATACGCAGTATTTT,CASSVFWRGSDTQYF
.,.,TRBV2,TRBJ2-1,TGTGCCAGCCAGCCCGGGGCCTACAATGAGCAGTTCTTC,CASQPGAYNEQFF
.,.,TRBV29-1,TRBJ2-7,TGCAGCGTTGATAGGAGGTCCTACGAGCAGTACTTC,CSVDRRSYEQYF
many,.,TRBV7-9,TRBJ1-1,TGTGCCAGCAGCTTAACAGGGCTTGAGACTGAAGCTTTCTTT,CASSLTGLETEAFF
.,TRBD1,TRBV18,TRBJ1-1,TGTGCCAGCTCACCGACAGGGAGGACTGAAGCTTTCTTT,CASSPTGRTEAFF
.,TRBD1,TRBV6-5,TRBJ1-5,TGTGCCAGCAGTTTTCGACAGGGGGCGCGACAGCCCCAGCATTTT,CASSFRQGARQPQHF
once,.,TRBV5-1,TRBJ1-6,TGCGCCAGCAGCTTGAGGGGCATAAATAATTCACCCCTCCACTTT,CASSLRGINNSPLHF
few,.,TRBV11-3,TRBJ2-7,TGTGCCAGCAGCGGATCCTTTGGCCGTGGCCACGAGCAGTACTTC,CASSGSFGRGHEQYF
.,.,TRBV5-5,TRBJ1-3,TGTGCCAGCAGCCTGGATGGGTCAGGGACCATATATTTT,CASSLDGSGTIYF
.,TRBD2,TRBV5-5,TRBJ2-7,TGTGCCAGCAGCTTGTTTCCTAGCGGAATATACGAGCAGTACTTC,CASSLFPSGIYEQYF
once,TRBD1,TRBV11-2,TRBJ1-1,TGTGCCAGCAGCGACCCGACAGGGAGGGCCACTGAAGCTTTCTTT,CASSDPTGRATEAFF
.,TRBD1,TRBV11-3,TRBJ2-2,TGTGCCAGCAGCCGGGACAGGGACACCGGGGAGCTGTTTTTT,CASSRDRDTGELFF
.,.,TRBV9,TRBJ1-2,TGTGCCAGCAGCGTAGCTCCAGGGATAAAATATGGCTACACCTTC,CASSVAPGIKYGYTF
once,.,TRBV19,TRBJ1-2,TGTGCCAGTAGTATAGCCCGGACACCAGGATACACCTTC,CASSIARTPGYTF
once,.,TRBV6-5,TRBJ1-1,TGTGCCAGCAGTGTACTCCGGGCCAGAGGCACTGAAGCTTTCTTT,CASSVLRARGTEAFF
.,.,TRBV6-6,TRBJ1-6,TGTGCCAGCAAGGCCGGGGGCTCCTATAATTCACCCCTCCACTTT,CASKAGGSYNSPLHF
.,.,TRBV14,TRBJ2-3,TGTGCCAGCAGCCAAAACCCAGGCCCAGATACGCAGTATTTT,CASSQNPGPDTQYF
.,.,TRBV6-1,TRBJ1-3,TGTGCCAGCAGTGAAATAACAGGTTCTCGCTCTGGAAACACCATATATTTT,CASSEITGSRSGNTIYF
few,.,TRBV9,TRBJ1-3,TGTGCCAGCAGCGTAGTAGGGGTTGGAAACACCATATATTTT,CASSVVGVGNTIYF